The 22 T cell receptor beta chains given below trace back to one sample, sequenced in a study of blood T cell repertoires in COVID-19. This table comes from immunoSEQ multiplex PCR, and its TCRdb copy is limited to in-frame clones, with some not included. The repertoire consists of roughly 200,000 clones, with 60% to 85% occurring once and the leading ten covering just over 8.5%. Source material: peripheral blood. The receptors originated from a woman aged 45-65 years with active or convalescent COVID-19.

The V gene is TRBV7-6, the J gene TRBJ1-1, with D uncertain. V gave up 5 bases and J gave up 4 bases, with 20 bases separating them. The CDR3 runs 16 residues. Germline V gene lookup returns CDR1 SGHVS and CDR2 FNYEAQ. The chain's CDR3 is CASSKLPPPGLTEAFF. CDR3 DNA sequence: TGTGCCAGCAGCAAATTACCCCCTCCAGGCCTCACTGAAGCTTTCTTT.

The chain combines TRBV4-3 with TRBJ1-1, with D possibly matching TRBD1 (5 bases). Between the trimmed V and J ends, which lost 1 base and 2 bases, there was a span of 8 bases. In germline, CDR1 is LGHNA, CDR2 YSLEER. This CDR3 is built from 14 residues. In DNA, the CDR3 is TGCGCCAGCAGCCAAGTGGGGCGTAACACTGAAGCTTTCTTT. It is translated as CASSQVGRNTEAFF.

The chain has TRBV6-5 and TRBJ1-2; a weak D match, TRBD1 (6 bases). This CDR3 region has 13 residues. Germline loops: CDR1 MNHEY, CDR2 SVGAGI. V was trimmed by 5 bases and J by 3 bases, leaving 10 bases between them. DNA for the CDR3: TGTGCCAGCAGTCGTACAGGGCACTATGGCTACACCTTC. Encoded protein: CASSRTGHYGYTF.

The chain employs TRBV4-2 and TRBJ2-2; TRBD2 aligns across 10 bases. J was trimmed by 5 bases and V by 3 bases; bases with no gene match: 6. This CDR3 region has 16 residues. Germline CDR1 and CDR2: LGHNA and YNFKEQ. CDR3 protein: CASSHISSGSTGELFF. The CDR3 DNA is TGTGCCAGCAGCCACATCTCTAGCGGGAGTACCGGGGAGCTGTTTTTT.

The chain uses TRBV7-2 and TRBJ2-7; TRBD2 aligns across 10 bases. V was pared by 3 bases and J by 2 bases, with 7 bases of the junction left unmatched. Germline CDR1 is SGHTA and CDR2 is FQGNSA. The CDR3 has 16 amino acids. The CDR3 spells CASSLASGGAPYEQYF. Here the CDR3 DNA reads TGTGCCAGCAGCTTGGCCAGCGGGGGGGCCCCCTACGAGCAGTACTTC. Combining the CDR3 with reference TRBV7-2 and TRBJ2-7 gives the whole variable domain GAGVSQSPSNKVTEKGKDVELRCDPISGHTALYWYRQSLGQGLEFLIYFQGNSAPDKSGLPSDRFSAERTGGSVSTLTIQRTQQEDSAVYLCASSLASGGAPYEQYFGPGTRLTVT.

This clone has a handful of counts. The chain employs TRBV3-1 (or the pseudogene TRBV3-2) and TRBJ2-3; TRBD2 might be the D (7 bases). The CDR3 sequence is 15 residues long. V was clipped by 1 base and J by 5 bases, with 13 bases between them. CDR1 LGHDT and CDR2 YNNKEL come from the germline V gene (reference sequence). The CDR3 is CASSQVGGQRDTQYF. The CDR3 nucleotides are TGTGCCAGCAGCCAAGTGGGGGGGCAGCGAGATACGCAGTATTTT.

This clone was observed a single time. The CDR3: CSARDRYGYTF. DNA for the CDR3: TGCAGTGCTAGAGATCGGTATGGCTACACCTTC. The chain carries TRBV20-1 and TRBJ1-2, with D uncertain. This CDR3 comprises 11 residues. The germline CDR1 and CDR2 sequences are DFQATT and SNEGSKA (reference sequence). V was pared by 0 bases and J by 5 bases, with 4 bases between.

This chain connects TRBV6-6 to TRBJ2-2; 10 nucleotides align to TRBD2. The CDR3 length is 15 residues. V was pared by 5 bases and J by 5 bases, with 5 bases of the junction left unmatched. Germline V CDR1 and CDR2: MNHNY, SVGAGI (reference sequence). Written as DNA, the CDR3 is TGTGCCAGCAGTGCCAGCGGGGGGGCAACCGGGGAGCTGTTTTTT. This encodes CASSASGGATGELFF.

The CDR3 protein is CSASGQGKSGYTF. CDR3 DNA sequence: TGCAGTGCTAGTGGTCAGGGGAAGAGTGGCTACACCTTC. This chain joins TRBV20-1 and TRBJ1-2; TRBD1 is a possible D gene (6 bases). V dropped 3 bases and J dropped 7 bases, with 15 bases sitting between them. The CDR3 is 13 amino acids. Germline V gene sequence: CDR1 DFQATT, CDR2 SNEGSKA (reference sequence).

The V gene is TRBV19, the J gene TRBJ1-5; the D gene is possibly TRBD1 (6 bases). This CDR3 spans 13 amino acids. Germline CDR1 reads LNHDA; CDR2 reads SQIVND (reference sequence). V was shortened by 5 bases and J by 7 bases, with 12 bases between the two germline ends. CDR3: CASSSTGWQPQHF. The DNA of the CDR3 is TGTGCCAGTAGTTCGACAGGTTGGCAGCCCCAGCATTTT. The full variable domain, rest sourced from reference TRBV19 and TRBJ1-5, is DGGITQSPKYLFRKEGQNVTLSCEQNLNHDAMYWYRQDPGQGLRLIYYSQIVNDFQKGDIAEGYSVSREKKESFPLTVTSAQKNPTAFYLCASSSTGWQPQHFGDGTRLSIL.

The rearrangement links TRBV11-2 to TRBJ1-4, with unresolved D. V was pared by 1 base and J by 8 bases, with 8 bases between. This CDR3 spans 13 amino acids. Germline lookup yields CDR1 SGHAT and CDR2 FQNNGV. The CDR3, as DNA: TGTGCCAGCAGCTTAGTTCCCAGGGAAAAACTGTTTTTT. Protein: CASSLVPREKLFF. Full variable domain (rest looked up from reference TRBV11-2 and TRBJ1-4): EAGVAQSPRYKIIEKRQSVAFWCNPISGHATLYWYQQILGQGPKLLIQFQNNGVVDDSQLPKDRFSAERLKGVDSTLKIQPAKLEDSAVYLCASSLVPREKLFFGSGTQLSVL.

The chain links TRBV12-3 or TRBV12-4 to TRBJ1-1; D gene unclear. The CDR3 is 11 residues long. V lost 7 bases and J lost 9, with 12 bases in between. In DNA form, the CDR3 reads TGTGCCAGCAAAAAAAACGAGCAAGCTTTCTTT. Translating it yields CASKKNEQAFF.

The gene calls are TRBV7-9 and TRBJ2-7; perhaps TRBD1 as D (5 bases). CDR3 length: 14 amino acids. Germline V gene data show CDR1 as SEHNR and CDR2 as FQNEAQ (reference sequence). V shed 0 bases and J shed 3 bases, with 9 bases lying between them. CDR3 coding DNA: TGTGCCAGCAGCTTAGCTGGGGCTGGCTACGAGCAGTACTTC. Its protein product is CASSLAGAGYEQYF.

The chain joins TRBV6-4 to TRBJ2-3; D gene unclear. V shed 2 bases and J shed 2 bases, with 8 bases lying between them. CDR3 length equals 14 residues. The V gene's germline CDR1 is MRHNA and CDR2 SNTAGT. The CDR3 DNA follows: TGTGCCAGCAGTGACGGCTCTTTCACAGATACGCAGTATTTT. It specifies CASSDGSFTDTQYF.

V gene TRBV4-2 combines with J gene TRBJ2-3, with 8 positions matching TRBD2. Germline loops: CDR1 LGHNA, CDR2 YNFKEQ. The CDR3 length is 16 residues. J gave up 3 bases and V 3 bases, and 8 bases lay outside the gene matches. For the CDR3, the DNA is TGTGCCAGCAGCCAGTATAGCGGGGCAGCGACAGATACGCAGTATTTT. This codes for CASSQYSGAATDTQYF.

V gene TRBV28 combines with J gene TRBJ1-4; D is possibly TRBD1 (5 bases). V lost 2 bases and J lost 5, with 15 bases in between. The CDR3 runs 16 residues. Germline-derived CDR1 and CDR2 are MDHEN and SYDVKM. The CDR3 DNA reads TGTGCCAGCAGTTTAATGGGGGGGGACGGGAATGAAAAACTGTTTTTT. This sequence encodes CASSLMGGDGNEKLFF.

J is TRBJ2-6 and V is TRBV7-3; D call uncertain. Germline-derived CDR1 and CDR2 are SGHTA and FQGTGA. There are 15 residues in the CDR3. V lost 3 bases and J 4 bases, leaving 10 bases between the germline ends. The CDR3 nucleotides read TGTGCCAGCAGCTTTTTATCGGTCGGGGCCAACGTCCTGACTTTC. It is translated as CASSFLSVGANVLTF.

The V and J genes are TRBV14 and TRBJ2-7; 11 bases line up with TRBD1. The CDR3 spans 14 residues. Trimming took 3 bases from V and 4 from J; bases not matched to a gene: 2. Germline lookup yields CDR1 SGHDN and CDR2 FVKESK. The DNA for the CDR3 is TGTGCCAGCAGCCAGGGGACAGGGGGTTACGAGCAGTACTTC. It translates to CASSQGTGGYEQYF.

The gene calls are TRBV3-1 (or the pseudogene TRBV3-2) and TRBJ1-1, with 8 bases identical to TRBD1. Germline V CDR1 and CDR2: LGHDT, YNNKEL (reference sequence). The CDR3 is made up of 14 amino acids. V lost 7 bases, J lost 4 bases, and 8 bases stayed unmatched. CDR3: CASTQGARGTEAFF. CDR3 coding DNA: TGTGCCAGCACCCAGGGGGCTCGGGGCACTGAAGCTTTCTTT.

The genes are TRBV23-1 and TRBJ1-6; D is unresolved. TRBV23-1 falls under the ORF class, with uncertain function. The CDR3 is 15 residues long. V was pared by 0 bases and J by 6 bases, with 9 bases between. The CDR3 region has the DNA TGCGCCAGCAGTCAATCTATGGCCACTAATTCACCCCTCCACTTT. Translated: CASSQSMATNSPLHF.

The CDR3: CASSVQGLAGDTDTQYF. CDR3 nucleotide sequence: TGTGCCAGCAGCGTACAGGGTCTAGCGGGAGACACAGATACGCAGTATTTT. The chain combines TRBV9 with TRBJ2-3, with 10 bases aligning to TRBD2. Germline values: CDR1 SGDLS, CDR2 YYNGEE. V gave up 1 base and J gave up 2 bases; unmatched junction bases: 7. This CDR3 is built from 17 residues.

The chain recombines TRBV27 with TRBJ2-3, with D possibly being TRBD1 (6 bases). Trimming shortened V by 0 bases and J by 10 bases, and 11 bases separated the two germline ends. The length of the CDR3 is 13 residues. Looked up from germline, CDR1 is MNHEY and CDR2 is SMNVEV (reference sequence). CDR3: CASSLSPQGPQYF. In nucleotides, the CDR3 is TGTGCCAGCAGTTTATCGCCTCAGGGGCCGCAGTATTTT.